Presented here are 2 T cell receptor beta chains from one specimen sequenced in a study of cytomegalovirus exposure and HLA in healthy donors. PCR primers comprised 60 Vbeta and 13 Jbeta primers. TCRdb's table, derived via immunoSEQ multiplex PCR, lists solely in-frame clones and lacks some. The profile shows around 170,000 clones, about four fifths of them singletons. The sample consisted of PBMCs. The receptors derive from a woman in her fifties or sixties in good health and CMV-seronegative.

This clone came up once. This chain joins TRBV29-1 and TRBJ1-2; 7 bases align to TRBD1. Losses at the gene ends were 6 bases for V and 2 bases for J; bases not matched to a gene: 9. Germline-derived CDR1 and CDR2 are SQVTM and ANQGSEA. CDR3 length: 14 amino acids. CDR3 sequence: CSVRLGQVNYGYTF. CDR3 bases: TGCAGCGTCCGCCTCGGACAGGTCAACTATGGCTACACCTTC.

The chain employs TRBV5-1 and TRBJ2-3; tentative D call: TRBD2 (6 bases). Looked up from germline, CDR1 is SGHRS and CDR2 is YFSETQ. Trimming removed 0 bases from V and 4 bases from J, with 6 bases in between. The CDR3 loop spans 13 amino acids. Here the CDR3 DNA reads TGCGCCAGCAGCTTGGGGGAGGCAGATACGCAGTATTTT. Amino acid sequence: CASSLGEADTQYF. Complete variable domain (other parts from reference TRBV5-1 and TRBJ2-3): KAGVTQTPRYLIKTRGQQVTLSCSPISGHRSVSWYQQTPGQGLQFLFEYFSETQRNKGNFPGRFSGRQFSNSRSEMNVSTLELGDSALYLCASSLGEADTQYFGPGTRLTVL.